The clone carrying this T cell receptor beta chain was observed many times. The authors built TCR beta libraries using iRepertoire HTBI primers and Arm-PCR of CDR3 regions. Authors' processing steps: More than 55 TRBV and approximately 13 TRBJ segments were identified across samples. TCRdb used MiXCR to reprocess the multiplex PCR reads, holding one entry per CDR3 protein. The V and J calls reflect TCRdb's pipeline rather than the authors' work. The data contain some 250,000 distinct CDR3 sequences, around 19% of them seen just once; the ten biggest clones take up roughly a fifth. The time point here: newly diagnosed GD, antithyroid drugs for less than 3 months. After RNA was extracted from PBMCs, the TCR library was made from it. V was clipped by 4 bases and J by 6 bases, with 12 bases between them. This CDR3 has 14 residues. The sample is drawn from a study of regulatory T cells in long-lasting Graves disease.

The receptor was derived from a female donor with Graves disease. The chain carries TRBV12-3 or TRBV12-4 and TRBJ1-4; D is ambiguous. The sample was peripheral blood mononuclear cells (PBMCs), taken at new diagnosis, from a patient treated with antithyroid drugs. CDR3 bases: TGTGCCAGCAGTTACAGTGCTAGAGATGAAAAACTGTTTTTT. As protein: CASSYSARDEKLFF.